These 28 T cell receptor beta chains came from one sample sequenced in a study of T cell responses to AZD1222 COVID-19 vaccine. Sequenced by immunoSEQ multiplex PCR; TCRdb stores in-frame clones only, minus some. The sample has roughly 130,000 clones; over 85% are singletons. The input for sequencing was peripheral blood, taken 28 days after the second AZD1222 dose. All receptors come from an adult who received the AZD1222 COVID-19 vaccine.

V gene TRBV7-2 combines with J gene TRBJ2-1, with a weak D call TRBD2 (6 bases). Germline CDR1 and CDR2: SGHTA and FQGNSA. The CDR3 runs 14 residues. The V and J ends lost 1 base and 8 bases respectively, with 12 bases between them. CDR3 nucleotides: TGTGCCAGCAGCTTAGTTAGCGGCCTCGATGAGCAGTTCTTC. Its translation is CASSLVSGLDEQFF.

The chain has TRBV4-1 and TRBJ1-1; D unresolved. This CDR3 comprises 14 residues. V dropped 0 bases and J dropped 1 base, with 6 bases sitting between them. Germline V gene lookup returns CDR1 MGHRA and CDR2 YSYEKL. CDR3 loop: CASSQDIQNTEAFF. The CDR3 DNA sequence: TGCGCCAGCAGCCAAGATATCCAGAACACTGAAGCTTTCTTT.

The chain employs TRBV6-6 and TRBJ2-7, with 12 bases lining up with TRBD2. The CDR3 has 18 residues. Trimming removed 5 bases from V and 3 bases from J; junction bases left unmatched: 14. Looked up from germline, CDR1 is MNHNY and CDR2 is SVGAGI (reference sequence). CDR3 nucleotide sequence: TGTGCCAGCAGTCAAAGAAGAGCCCGACTAGCGGGAGACTACGAGCAGTACTTC. Its protein is CASSQRRARLAGDYEQYF.

The rearrangement joins TRBV19 to TRBJ2-1; D ambiguous. CDR3 size: 12 residues. Per the germline V gene, CDR1 is LNHDA and CDR2 is SQIVND (reference sequence). V lost 5 bases to trimming and J lost 8 bases, with 10 bases between them. CDR3 sequence: CASSSPRYEQFF. Written as DNA, the CDR3 is TGTGCCAGTAGTTCCCCAAGGTATGAGCAGTTCTTC.

The V gene is TRBV2, the J gene TRBJ1-5, with TRBD1 matching over 7 bases. Germline assignment: CDR1 SNHLY and CDR2 FYNNEI. The V and J ends lost 10 bases and 15 bases, in that order; junction bases with no gene match: 9. The CDR3 has 10 residues. This chain's CDR3 is CATQGVGWHF. Here the CDR3 DNA reads TGTGCCACGCAGGGGGTGGGTTGGCATTTT.

The chain couples TRBV29-1 to TRBJ1-2; 11 bases align to TRBD1. Germline V lookup: CDR1 SQVTM, CDR2 ANQGSEA. The junction had 10 bases not matched to a gene; V was cut back by 5 bases and J by 8 bases. This CDR3 comprises 14 residues. Here the CDR3 reads CSVPRSGTGGGYTF. CDR3 coding DNA: TGCAGCGTTCCCCGTTCCGGGACAGGGGGGGGCTACACCTTC.

The rearrangement links TRBV9 to TRBJ2-1; D gene ambiguous. This CDR3 spans 16 amino acids. V shed 0 bases and J shed 4 bases, with 14 bases lying between them. Germline V gene data show CDR1 as SGDLS and CDR2 as YYNGEE. The CDR3 protein is CASSVDSRTEYNEQFF. CDR3 coding DNA: TGTGCCAGCAGCGTAGATTCTCGGACCGAGTACAATGAGCAGTTCTTC. The complete variable domain, with remaining parts taken from reference TRBV9 and TRBJ2-1, reads DSGVTQTPKHLITATGQRVTLRCSPRSGDLSVYWYQQSLDQGLQFLIQYYNGEERAKGNILERFSAQQFPDLHSELNLSSLELGDSALYFCASSVDSRTEYNEQFFGPGTRLTVL.

The genes are TRBV19 and TRBJ2-7; TRBD1 agrees at 10 bases. CDR1 LNHDA and CDR2 SQIVND come from the germline V gene (reference sequence). This CDR3 comprises 13 residues. V lost 7 bases, J lost 1 base, and 1 base stayed unmatched. Here the CDR3 DNA reads TGTGCCAGTATGGGACAGGGGTCCTACGAGCAGTACTTC. Its translation: CASMGQGSYEQYF.

The chain has TRBV10-3 and TRBJ2-7, with TRBD1 matching over 8 bases. Losses at the gene ends were 6 bases for V and 3 bases for J; bases not matched to a gene: 10. This CDR3 contains 15 residues. CDR1 and CDR2 from the germline V gene are ENHRY and SYGVKD. The CDR3 nucleotides are TGTGCCATCAGGCCAGGAAGGACAGGGCGCTACGAGCAGTACTTC. It is translated as CAIRPGRTGRYEQYF.

This clone has only one observation. The chain carries TRBV19 and TRBJ1-6, with 9 positions matching TRBD1. Germline V lookup: CDR1 LNHDA, CDR2 SQIVND (reference sequence). This CDR3 spans 16 amino acids. After removal of 5 bases from V and 7 bases from J, the junction contained 9 bases not matched to a gene. The CDR3 protein is CASSVGTGQYNSPLHF. The CDR3 coding sequence is TGTGCCAGTAGTGTCGGGACAGGGCAATACAATTCACCCCTCCACTTT.

The rearrangement uses TRBV27 and TRBJ2-7, with D unclear. The V end was cut by 0 bases, the J end by 0 bases, with 9 bases between. Germline V gene data show CDR1 as MNHEY and CDR2 as SMNVEV (reference sequence). The CDR3 is made up of 15 amino acids. The CDR3 region is CASSLSSLTSYEQYF. CDR3 bases: TGTGCCAGCAGTTTATCGTCTCTTACCTCCTACGAGCAGTACTTC.

The V gene is TRBV24-1, the J gene TRBJ2-5; the match to TRBD1 covers 9 bases. CDR3 length: 15 amino acids. Germline V gives CDR1 KGHDR, CDR2 SFDVKD. The V segment lost 5 bases and the J segment 5 bases; nucleotides outside the gene matches: 8. The CDR3, as DNA: TGTGCCACCAGTGGGCCACAGGGGGCATTGGAGACCCAGTACTTC. Translated: CATSGPQGALETQYF.

This chain connects TRBV10-3 to TRBJ1-4; unclear D gene. The CDR3 extends over 12 amino acids. V lost 0 bases and J lost 8, with 4 bases in between. Germline lookup yields CDR1 ENHRY and CDR2 SYGVKD. The CDR3 DNA reads TGTGCCATCAGTGAGTCGAGGGAAAAACTGTTTTTT. Protein sequence: CAISESREKLFF.

This chain uses TRBV4-3 with TRBJ2-3, with D possibly TRBD2 on 7 matching bases. This CDR3 has 15 amino acids. CDR1 and CDR2 (germline): LGHNA, YSLEER. Trimming cost V 2 bases and J 2 bases, with 11 bases left between them. CDR3 loop: CASSQLGGATDTQYF. Written as DNA, the CDR3 is TGCGCCAGCAGCCAACTAGGGGGGGCCACAGATACGCAGTATTTT.

V is TRBV19 and J is TRBJ1-5; a possible D gene is TRBD1 (6 bases). The V and J ends lost 1 base and 6 bases respectively, with 16 bases between them. This CDR3 is built from 16 residues. Per germline, CDR1 LNHDA and CDR2 SQIVND (reference sequence). CDR3 sequence: CASSIVRGGLSQPQHF. The DNA for the CDR3 is TGTGCCAGTAGTATAGTTCGGGGGGGCCTGAGTCAGCCCCAGCATTTT.

The V call is TRBV4-2, the J call TRBJ2-7; D possibly uses TRBD1 or TRBD2 (5 bases each). CDR3 size: 15 residues. V was trimmed by 0 bases and J by 7 bases, leaving 16 bases between them. Germline CDR1 reads LGHNA; CDR2 reads YNFKEQ. CDR3 region: CASSQETPGPGEQYF. CDR3 DNA: TGTGCCAGCAGCCAAGAAACCCCGGGACCGGGGGAGCAGTACTTC.

V usage is TRBV5-6 and J usage is TRBJ1-1; a possible D gene is TRBD1 (6 bases). This CDR3 has 16 amino acids. CDR1 and CDR2 from the germline V gene are SGHDT and YYEEEE. The V end lost 1 base, the J end lost 6 bases, and 19 bases lay between the germline ends. CDR3 in DNA: TGTGCCAGCAGCTTGAGGCGGGGGGCTATGCTTGCTGAAGCTTTCTTT. Encoded protein: CASSLRRGAMLAEAFF.

The chain carries TRBV9 and TRBJ1-6; 12 bases are a match to TRBD1. The germline gives CDR1 SGDLS, CDR2 YYNGEE. This CDR3 has 16 residues. Losses at the gene ends were 4 bases for V and 7 bases for J; bases not matched to a gene: 6. This CDR3 reads CASSPGTGGANSPLHF. Here the CDR3 DNA reads TGTGCCAGCAGCCCCGGGACAGGGGGCGCGAATTCACCCCTCCACTTT.

This clone was observed a single time. The V call is TRBV5-1, the J call TRBJ2-1; tentatively, D is TRBD1 (6 bases). CDR1 SGHRS and CDR2 YFSETQ come from the germline V gene. The V gene lost 7 bases and the J gene lost 6 bases, with 17 bases spanning the gap. This CDR3 has 14 amino acids. In nucleotides, the CDR3 is TGCGCCAGCTGCTCCCAGGGGTTGGGCAATGAGCAGTTCTTC. This translates into CASCSQGLGNEQFF.

V and J are TRBV4-1 and TRBJ2-2; 8 nucleotides align to TRBD1. Germline-derived CDR1 and CDR2 are MGHRA and YSYEKL. Losses at the gene ends were 4 bases for V and 7 bases for J; bases not matched to a gene: 8. The CDR3 totals 15 residues. The CDR3 DNA reads TGCGCCAGCAGCCCACCGGACAGGGCGATCGGGGAGCTGTTTTTT. Translation gives CASSPPDRAIGELFF.

The rearrangement joins TRBV28 to TRBJ1-2, with TRBD1 matching 7 bases. The CDR3 has 13 residues. The germline gives CDR1 MDHEN, CDR2 SYDVKM. V was pared by 9 bases and J by 5 bases, with 9 bases of the junction left unmatched. In DNA form, the CDR3 reads TGTGCCAGTTCCGGGACAGCACCTTATGGCTACACCTTC. As protein: CASSGTAPYGYTF.

J is TRBJ2-1 and V is TRBV3-1 (or the pseudogene TRBV3-2), with D uncertain. The CDR3 is 15 amino acids. Germline CDR1 LGHDT, CDR2 YNNKEL (reference sequence). Trimming pared 0 bases from V and 0 bases from J, leaving 6 bases between. The DNA of the CDR3 is TGTGCCAGCAGCCAAGACCTGAGCTCCTACAATGAGCAGTTCTTC. This translates into CASSQDLSSYNEQFF.

This clone has just one count. V gene TRBV29-1 combines with J gene TRBJ1-4; D might be TRBD1 (5 bases). This CDR3 region has 13 residues. With 5 bases removed from V and 3 bases from J, the gap between germline ends came to 10 bases. Germline CDR1 SQVTM, CDR2 ANQGSEA. The CDR3 bases are TGCAGCGTTTCGGGACGAGCTAATGAAAAACTGTTTTTT. This gives the protein CSVSGRANEKLFF.

The chain recombines TRBV7-3 with TRBJ2-1, with no clear D. From germline, CDR1 is SGHTA and CDR2 FQGTGA. The CDR3 runs to 12 residues. The germline V and J ends were trimmed by 4 bases and 10 bases, with 11 bases remaining between them. The CDR3 sequence is CASSSPGREQFF. For the CDR3, the DNA is TGTGCCAGCAGCTCCCCCGGCCGCGAGCAGTTCTTC. Variable domain in full (rest from reference TRBV7-3 and TRBJ2-1): GAGVSQTPSNKVTEKGKYVELRCDPISGHTALYWYRQSLGQGPEFLIYFQGTGAADDSGLPNDRFFAVRPEGSVSTLKIQRTERGDSAVYLCASSSPGREQFFGPGTRLTVL.

This chain joins TRBV28 and TRBJ1-4, with 7 bases aligning to TRBD1. V lost 5 bases and J lost 0; bases outside the gene matches: 6. The CDR3 contains 16 residues. Germline V lookup: CDR1 MDHEN, CDR2 SYDVKM. CDR3 coding DNA: TGTGCCAGCAGTCGCACAGGGGTTGCAACTAATGAAAAACTGTTTTTT. Protein: CASSRTGVATNEKLFF.

The chain uses TRBV6-2 or TRBV6-3 and TRBJ2-5; 10 positions agree with TRBD2. This CDR3 is 16 amino acids long. Trimming cost V 5 bases and J 5 bases; bases outside gene matches: 11. Germline V gives CDR1 MNHEY, CDR2 SVGEGT. The CDR3 coding sequence is TGTGCCAGCAGTACTTCCTCTAGCGGGAGTAGGGAGACCCAGTACTTC. It codes for CASSTSSSGSRETQYF.

In its sample, this clone was seen a few times. DNA of the CDR3: TGTGCCACCAGCAGATCCCCACCATATGAGCTGTTTTTT. Translating it yields CATSRSPPYELFF. The chain recombines TRBV15 with TRBJ2-2; D is unclear. Germline CDR1 LNHNV, CDR2 YYDKDF (reference sequence). Between the trimmed V and J ends, which lost 2 bases and 11 bases, there was a span of 12 bases. This CDR3 region has 13 residues.

This sequence joins TRBV2 and TRBJ1-2, with unresolved D. V was trimmed by 6 bases and J by 6 bases, leaving 11 bases between them. Germline lookup yields CDR1 SNHLY and CDR2 FYNNEI. The CDR3 length is 12 residues. CDR3 DNA: TGTGCCAGCAGCCTTCGGGCGAATGGCTACACCTTC. Its protein product is CASSLRANGYTF. Full variable domain (outside the CDR3, taken from reference TRBV2 and TRBJ1-2): EPEVTQTPSHQVTQMGQEVILRCVPISNHLYFYWYRQILGQKVEFLVSFYNNEISEKSEIFDDQFSVERPDGSNFTLKIRSTKLEDSAMYFCASSLRANGYTFGSGTRLTVV.